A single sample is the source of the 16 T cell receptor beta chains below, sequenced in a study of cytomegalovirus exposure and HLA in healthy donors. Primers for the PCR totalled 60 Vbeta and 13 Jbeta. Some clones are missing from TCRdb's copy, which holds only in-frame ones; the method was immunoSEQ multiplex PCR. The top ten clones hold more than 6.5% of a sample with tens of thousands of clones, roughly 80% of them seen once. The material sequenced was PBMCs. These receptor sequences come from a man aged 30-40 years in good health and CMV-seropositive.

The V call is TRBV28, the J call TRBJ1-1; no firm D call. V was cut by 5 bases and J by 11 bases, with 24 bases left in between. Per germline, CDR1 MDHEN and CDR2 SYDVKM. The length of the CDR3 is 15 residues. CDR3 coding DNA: TGTGCCAGCAGTCAACTACCCATAACGGGAGTCGGTGCTTTCTTT. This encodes CASSQLPITGVGAFF.

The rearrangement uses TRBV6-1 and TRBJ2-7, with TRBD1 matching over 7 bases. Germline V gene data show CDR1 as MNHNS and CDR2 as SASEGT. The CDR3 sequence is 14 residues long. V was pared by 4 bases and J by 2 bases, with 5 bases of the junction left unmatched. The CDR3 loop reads CASSVRGQPYEQYF. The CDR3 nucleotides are TGTGCCAGCAGTGTCAGGGGACAGCCCTACGAGCAGTACTTC.

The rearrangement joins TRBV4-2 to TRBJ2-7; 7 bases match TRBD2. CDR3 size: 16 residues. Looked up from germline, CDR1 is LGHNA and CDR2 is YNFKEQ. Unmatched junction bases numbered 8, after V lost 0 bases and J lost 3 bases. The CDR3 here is CASSQDLASGGYEQYF. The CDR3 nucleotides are TGTGCCAGCAGCCAAGATCTTGCTAGCGGAGGCTACGAGCAGTACTTC.

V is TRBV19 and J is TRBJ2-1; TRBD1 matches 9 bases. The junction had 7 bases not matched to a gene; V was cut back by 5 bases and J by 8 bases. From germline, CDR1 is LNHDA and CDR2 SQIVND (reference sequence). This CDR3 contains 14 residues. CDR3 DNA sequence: TGTGCCAGTAGTTGGGACAGGGAGGTGGATGAGCAGTTCTTC. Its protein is CASSWDREVDEQFF.

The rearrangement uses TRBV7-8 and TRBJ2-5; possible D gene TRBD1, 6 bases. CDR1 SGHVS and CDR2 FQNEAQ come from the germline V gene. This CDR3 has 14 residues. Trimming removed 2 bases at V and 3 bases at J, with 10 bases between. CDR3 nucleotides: TGTGCCAGCAGCTTACGGGACACTGAAGAGACCCAGTACTTC. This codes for CASSLRDTEETQYF.

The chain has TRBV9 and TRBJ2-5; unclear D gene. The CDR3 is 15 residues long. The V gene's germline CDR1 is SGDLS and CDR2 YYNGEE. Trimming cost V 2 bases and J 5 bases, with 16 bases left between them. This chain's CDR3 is CASSVSGFSKETQYF. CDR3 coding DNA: TGTGCCAGCAGCGTCTCCGGGTTCAGTAAGGAGACCCAGTACTTC.

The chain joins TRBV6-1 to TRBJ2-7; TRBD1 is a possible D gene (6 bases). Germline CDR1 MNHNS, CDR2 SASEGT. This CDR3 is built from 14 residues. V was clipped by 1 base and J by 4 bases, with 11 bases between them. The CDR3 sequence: CASSEVGQNYEQYF. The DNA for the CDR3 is TGTGCCAGCAGTGAAGTAGGACAGAATTACGAGCAGTACTTC.

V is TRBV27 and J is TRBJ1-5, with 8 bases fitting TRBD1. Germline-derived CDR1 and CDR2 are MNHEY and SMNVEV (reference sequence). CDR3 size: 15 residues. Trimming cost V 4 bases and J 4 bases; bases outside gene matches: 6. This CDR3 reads CASSWVGTGNQPQHF. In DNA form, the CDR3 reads TGTGCCAGCAGTTGGGTAGGGACAGGAAATCAGCCCCAGCATTTT.

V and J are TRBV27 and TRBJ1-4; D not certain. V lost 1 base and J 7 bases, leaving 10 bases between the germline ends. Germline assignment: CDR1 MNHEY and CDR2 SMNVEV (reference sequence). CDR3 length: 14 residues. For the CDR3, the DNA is TGTGCCAGCAGTTTATTCGTATCTCCTGAAAAACTGTTTTTT. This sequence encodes CASSLFVSPEKLFF.

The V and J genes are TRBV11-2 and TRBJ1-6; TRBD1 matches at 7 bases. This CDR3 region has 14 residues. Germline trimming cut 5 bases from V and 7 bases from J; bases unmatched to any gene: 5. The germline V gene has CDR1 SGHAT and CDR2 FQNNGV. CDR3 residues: CASSRDRKNSPLHF. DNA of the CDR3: TGTGCCAGCAGCCGGGACAGAAAGAATTCACCCCTCCACTTT.

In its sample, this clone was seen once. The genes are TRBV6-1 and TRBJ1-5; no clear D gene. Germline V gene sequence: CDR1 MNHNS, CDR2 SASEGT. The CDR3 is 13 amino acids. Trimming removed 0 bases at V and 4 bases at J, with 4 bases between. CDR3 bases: TGTGCCAGCAGTGAAGCTCTTAATCAGCCCCAGCATTTT. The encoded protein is CASSEALNQPQHF.

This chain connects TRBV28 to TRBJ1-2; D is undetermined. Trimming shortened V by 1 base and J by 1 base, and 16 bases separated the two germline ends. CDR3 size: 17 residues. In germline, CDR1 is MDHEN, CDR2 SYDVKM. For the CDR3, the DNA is TGTGCCAGCAGTTTATATTCTTCGGGAGGAAGTAACTATGGCTACACCTTC. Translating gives CASSLYSSGGSNYGYTF.

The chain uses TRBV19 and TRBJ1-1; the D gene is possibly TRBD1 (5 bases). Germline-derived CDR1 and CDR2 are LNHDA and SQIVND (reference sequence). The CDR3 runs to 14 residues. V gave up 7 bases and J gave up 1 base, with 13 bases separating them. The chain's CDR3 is CASTLTTGNTEAFF. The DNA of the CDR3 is TGTGCCAGTACCCTAACTACAGGGAACACTGAAGCTTTCTTT.

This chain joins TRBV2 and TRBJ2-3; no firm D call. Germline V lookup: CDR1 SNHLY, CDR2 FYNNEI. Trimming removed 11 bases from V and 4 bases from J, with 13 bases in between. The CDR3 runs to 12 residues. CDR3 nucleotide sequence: TGTGCCGGTTCCCGGGTCTCAGATACGCAGTATTTT. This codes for CAGSRVSDTQYF.

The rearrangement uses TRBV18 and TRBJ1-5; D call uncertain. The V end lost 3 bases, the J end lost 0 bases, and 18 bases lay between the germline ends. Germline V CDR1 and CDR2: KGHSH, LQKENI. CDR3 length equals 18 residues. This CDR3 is CASSPLPPSSNSNQPQHF. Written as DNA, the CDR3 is TGTGCCAGCTCACCCCTTCCCCCCAGTTCCAATAGCAATCAGCCCCAGCATTTT.

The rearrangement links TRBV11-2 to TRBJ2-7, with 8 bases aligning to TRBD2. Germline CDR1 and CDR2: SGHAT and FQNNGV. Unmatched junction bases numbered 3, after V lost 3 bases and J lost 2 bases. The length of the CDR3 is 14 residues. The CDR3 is CASSFGTRPYEQYF. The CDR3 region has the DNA TGTGCCAGCAGCTTCGGGACTAGGCCCTACGAGCAGTACTTC.